The 25 T cell receptor beta chains listed next were all sequenced from one sample in a study of blood T cells in healthy people across ages. It was with a sample-barcoded 5' primer and a J-beta primer mix that a second PCR of about 7 to 12 cycles was run. Using its own MiXCR run on the 5' RACE reads, TCRdb lists one record per CDR3 protein. This table has approximately 810,000 distinct CDR3 sequences, more than 25% appearing once. The sample consisted of blood. These receptors came from a woman over 75 in good health.

On this clonotype itself: A much larger clone differs by one base, so this may be a read error. This sequence joins TRBV28 and TRBJ2-4; D is perhaps TRBD1 or TRBD2 (5 bases each). This CDR3 spans 16 amino acids. Trimming removed 5 bases at V and 12 bases at J, with 26 bases between. In germline, CDR1 is MDHEN, CDR2 SYDVKM. The CDR3 DNA reads TGTGCCAGCAGTCTTAGCGAGGGGCCCAAAAGTTTTAATCAGTACTTC. This gives the protein CASSLSEGPKSFNQYF. The full variable domain, rest sourced from reference TRBV28 and TRBJ2-4, is DVKVTQSSRYLVKRTGEKVFLECVQDMDHENMFWYRQDPGLGLRLIYFSYDVKMKEKGDIPEGYSVSREKKERFSLILESASTNQTSMYLCASSLSEGPKSFNQYFGAGTRLSVL.

A few counts support this clonotype. The V call is TRBV20-1, the J call TRBJ1-1, with TRBD1 matching over 9 bases. The CDR3 consists of 13 residues. J gave up 9 bases and V 1 base, and 6 bases lay outside the gene matches. Germline CDR1 DFQATT, CDR2 SNEGSKA (reference sequence). The CDR3 DNA is TGCAGTGCTAGAGGGGACAGGGCGCGGCAAGCTTTCTTT. This codes for CSARGDRARQAFF.

In its sample, this clonotype was seen a few times. CDR3 protein: CASRQTGTYNQPQHF. The CDR3, as DNA: TGTGCCAGCAGACAAACCGGGACCTACAATCAGCCCCAGCATTTT. The V and J genes are TRBV6-2 or TRBV6-3 and TRBJ1-5; D is perhaps TRBD1 (5 bases). This CDR3 contains 15 residues. Germline V gene lookup returns CDR1 MNHEY and CDR2 SVGEGT. V was pared by 6 bases and J by 3 bases, with 15 bases between.

The chain joins TRBV6-2 or TRBV6-3 to TRBJ1-2; 10 bases align to TRBD1. The CDR3 runs to 15 residues. The V segment lost 0 bases and the J segment 6 bases; nucleotides outside the gene matches: 4. Germline V CDR1 and CDR2: MNHEY, SVGEGT. The CDR3 DNA sequence: TGTGCCAGCAGTTACTCAAGGGGACAGGGGCATGGCTACACCTTC. It yields the protein CASSYSRGQGHGYTF.

V gene TRBV30 combines with J gene TRBJ1-2; D not certain. The germline CDR1 and CDR2 sequences are GTSNPN and SVGIG (reference sequence). Trimming cost V 3 bases and J 6 bases, with 23 bases left between them. This CDR3 spans 16 amino acids. This chain's CDR3 is CAWREGGPRRNDGYTF. The CDR3 nucleotides read TGTGCCTGGAGGGAGGGTGGACCCCGGAGGAATGATGGCTACACCTTC. Variable domain in full (rest from reference TRBV30 and TRBJ1-2): SQTIHQWPATLVQPVGSPLSLECTVEGTSNPNLYWYRQAAGRGLQLLFYSVGIGQISSEVPQNLSASRPQDRQFILSSKKLLLSDSGFYLCAWREGGPRRNDGYTFGSGTRLTVV.

Concerning this clonotype itself: It may be a read error: a sequence one base away is much more abundant. The V and J genes are TRBV20-1 and TRBJ1-1, with no clear D. The CDR3 is 14 amino acids. CDR1 and CDR2 (germline): DFQATT, SNEGSKA (reference sequence). In nucleotides, the CDR3 is TGCGGTGCTAGAGATCTCGGGTATGACACTGAAGCTTTCTTT. This codes for CGARDLGYDTEAFF.

This clonotype was observed a few times. The rearrangement uses TRBV6-5 and TRBJ2-3; 12 bases are shared with TRBD2. V lost 1 base and J lost 0; bases outside the gene matches: 5. CDR1 is MNHEY, CDR2 SVGAGI, per germline. The CDR3 sequence is 18 residues long. This CDR3 is CASSYFVLAGGSTDTQYF. The CDR3 DNA follows: TGTGCCAGCAGTTACTTTGTTCTAGCGGGGGGGAGCACAGATACGCAGTATTTT.

Ten or more counts support this clonotype. The V and J genes are TRBV9 and TRBJ2-3, with 10 nucleotides matching TRBD2. The CDR3 runs to 17 residues. The V gene's germline CDR1 is SGDLS and CDR2 YYNGEE. J lost 4 bases, V lost 4 bases, and 12 bases had no gene match. The DNA for the CDR3 is TGTGCCAGCAGCCCTACTCTACTAGCGGGGAGGGCAGATACGCAGTATTTT. It is translated as CASSPTLLAGRADTQYF.

This chain connects TRBV7-2 to TRBJ1-3, with D perhaps matching TRBD1 (6 bases). The germline CDR1 and CDR2 sequences are SGHTA and FQGNSA. The CDR3 loop spans 18 amino acids. Trimming took 5 bases from V and 0 from J, leaving 20 bases between them. CDR3 residues: CASSALPQGFGSGNTIYF. The CDR3 nucleotides read TGTGCCAGCAGCGCATTACCTCAGGGGTTCGGCTCTGGAAACACCATATATTTT.

The chain is built from TRBV7-2 and TRBJ2-3, with D perhaps assigned TRBD1 or TRBD2 (5 bases each). This CDR3 has 15 amino acids. V shed 5 bases and J shed 5 bases, with 17 bases lying between them. From germline, CDR1 is SGHTA and CDR2 FQGNSA. The CDR3 protein is CASSRTPGKLDTQYF. In DNA form, the CDR3 reads TGTGCCAGCAGCCGGACACCGGGGAAGCTAGATACGCAGTATTTT.

This clonotype was detected a few times. This chain connects TRBV14 to TRBJ2-2; 9 bases align to TRBD2. CDR1 and CDR2 from the germline V gene are SGHDN and FVKESK. The ends lost 4 bases at V and 6 bases at J; junction bases unmatched: 6. This CDR3 has 15 amino acids. The CDR3 loop is CASSRAGGRAGELFF. CDR3 DNA: TGTGCCAGCAGCCGAGCGGGGGGACGCGCCGGGGAGCTGTTTTTT.

This clonotype appeared many times. V gene TRBV20-1 combines with J gene TRBJ2-7, with D perhaps TRBD1 (7 bases). The CDR3 has 13 amino acids. The germline gives CDR1 DFQATT, CDR2 SNEGSKA (reference sequence). Trimming left V 5 bases short and J 4 bases short, with 15 bases between. The CDR3, as DNA: TGCAGTGCTCAACGACAGGGAGGTTACGAGCAGTACTTC. Amino acid sequence: CSAQRQGGYEQYF.

Points on this clonotype: This may stem from a read error, because a much larger clone lies one nucleotide away. Written as DNA, the CDR3 is TGTGCCAGCAGTAACCGCAGGGGTACTGAAGCTTTCTTT. Translation gives CASSNRRGTEAFF. The chain has TRBV6-5 and TRBJ1-1; perhaps TRBD1 as D (6 bases). Germline V CDR1 and CDR2: MNHEY, SVGAGI. V was shortened by 5 bases and J by 5 bases, with 12 bases between the two germline ends. The length of the CDR3 is 13 residues.

This clonotype was seen once. A much larger clone is a single base away; this may be a read error. The chain couples TRBV20-1 to TRBJ2-3, with D perhaps assigned TRBD1 or TRBD2 (5 bases each). Germline values: CDR1 DFQATT, CDR2 SNEGSKA (reference sequence). The CDR3 extends over 14 amino acids. V was cut by 6 bases and J by 2 bases, with 15 bases left in between. CDR3 region: CSAPTRGLTDTQYF. The CDR3 nucleotides are TGCAGTGCACCTACTCGGGGCCTCACAGATACGCAGTATTTT.

This clonotype showed up many times. The chain is built from TRBV12-3 or TRBV12-4 and TRBJ2-7; D is possibly TRBD1 (6 bases). The CDR3 consists of 14 residues. V was cut by 6 bases and J by 5 bases, with 17 bases left in between. CDR3 in DNA: TGTGCCAGCAGCCTGGGTACACAGGGAAACGAGCAGTACTTC. Encoded protein: CASSLGTQGNEQYF.

The chain has TRBV4-3 and TRBJ1-1; D might be TRBD1 (5 bases). Trimming removed 2 bases from V and 2 bases from J, with 9 bases in between. This CDR3 has 14 residues. The germline gives CDR1 LGHNA, CDR2 YSLEER. CDR3 region: CASSQFGDNTEAFF. In nucleotides, the CDR3 is TGCGCCAGCAGCCAATTTGGGGACAACACTGAAGCTTTCTTT.

The chain couples TRBV28 to TRBJ2-1; 7 bases are a match to TRBD2. The J call could be wrong; TRBJ2-7 is a better fit for the DNA end. Germline V gene lookup returns CDR1 MDHEN and CDR2 SYDVKM. The CDR3 is 15 amino acids. The CDR3 sequence is CASSSPALADNEQYF. In nucleotides, the CDR3 is TGTGCCAGCAGTTCACCCGCCCTAGCGGACAATGAGCAGTACTTC.

This clonotype was observed many times. The CDR3 is CASTRGTYNEQFF. The CDR3 region has the DNA TGTGCCAGCACCCGTGGGACCTACAATGAGCAGTTCTTC. J is TRBJ2-1 and V is TRBV5-6; D not certain. The CDR3 is made up of 13 amino acids. V lost 6 bases, J lost 2 bases, and 9 bases lay in between. Per the germline V gene, CDR1 is SGHDT and CDR2 is YYEEEE.

The sample holds many counts of this clonotype. The V gene is TRBV11-2, the J gene TRBJ2-1; 9 nucleotides match TRBD2. The CDR3 consists of 18 residues. V shed 5 bases and J 5 bases; nucleotides not matched to a gene: 16. Germline lookup yields CDR1 SGHAT and CDR2 FQNNGV. DNA for the CDR3: TGTGCCAGCAGCATGAGGAGCCTCGGCGGGGGGGCCCACAATGAGCAGTTCTTC. Amino acid sequence: CASSMRSLGGGAHNEQFF. Based on the CDR3 plus reference TRBV11-2 and TRBJ2-1, the full variable domain is EAGVAQSPRYKIIEKRQSVAFWCNPISGHATLYWYQQILGQGPKLLIQFQNNGVVDDSQLPKDRFSAERLKGVDSTLKIQPAKLEDSAVYLCASSMRSLGGGAHNEQFFGPGTRLTVL.

This clonotype has a handful of counts. V usage is TRBV4-3 and J usage is TRBJ1-1, with 11 nucleotides matching TRBD1. The CDR3 runs 14 residues. With V trimmed by 6 bases and J by 4 bases, 4 bases remained unmatched. Germline CDR1 reads LGHNA; CDR2 reads YSLEER. CDR3 nucleotides: TGCGCCAGCAGAACCGGGACAGGGGGCACTGAAGCTTTCTTT. This codes for CASRTGTGGTEAFF.

The chain employs TRBV7-2 and TRBJ1-5; D unresolved. Germline CDR1 is SGHTA and CDR2 is FQGNSA. Trimming stripped 2 bases from V and 5 bases from J, with 10 bases between. The CDR3 loop spans 14 amino acids. DNA of the CDR3: TGTGCCAGCAGCTTATCGGGCACCTATCAGCCCCAGCATTTT. As protein: CASSLSGTYQPQHF.

J is TRBJ2-7 and V is TRBV6-5; 15 nucleotides line up with TRBD2. Germline CDR1 and CDR2: MNHEY and SVGAGI. The CDR3 sequence is 18 residues long. The junction had 3 bases not matched to a gene; V was cut back by 0 bases and J by 0 bases. Here the CDR3 reads CASSYSGLAGGYSYEQYF. CDR3 nucleotide sequence: TGTGCCAGCAGTTACTCGGGACTAGCGGGAGGCTACTCCTACGAGCAGTACTTC.

In its sample, this clonotype was seen many times. V gene TRBV20-1 combines with J gene TRBJ2-3; 9 bases agree with TRBD2. After removal of 1 base from V and 2 bases from J, the junction contained 10 bases not matched to a gene. The germline gives CDR1 DFQATT, CDR2 SNEGSKA (reference sequence). CDR3 length: 17 amino acids. In nucleotides, the CDR3 is TGCAGTGCTAGAGTAGCGGGGGCCACCCGATACACAGATACGCAGTATTTT. Translation gives CSARVAGATRYTDTQYF.

This clonotype was detected only a few times. The germline gene is not matched at one end of the junction; a read error may be the cause. The chain employs TRBV12-3 or TRBV12-4 and TRBJ1-2, with TRBD1 identical over 7 bases. This CDR3 has 13 residues. Here the CDR3 DNA reads TGTGCCAGCAGTTTGACAGGGTCCTATGGCTGCACCTTC. Encoded protein: CASSLTGSYGCTF.

V is TRBV7-2 and J is TRBJ2-7; D is undetermined. The end of the DNA aligns better with TRBJ2-5, so the J call may be wrong. The CDR3 is 10 amino acids. Germline V gene sequence: CDR1 SGHTA, CDR2 FQGNSA. CDR3 nucleotide sequence: TGTGCCAGCAGTAGTCAGACCCAGTACTTC. It specifies CASSSQTQYF.